Below, 28 T cell receptor beta chains from the same sample are listed, as sequenced in a study of cytomegalovirus exposure and HLA in healthy donors (dated by TCRdb to about 2017). Library method: the immunoSEQ multiplex PCR assay. A mixture of 60 forward primers for TCR Vbeta segments and 13 reverse primers for TCR Jbeta segments was used in the multiplex PCR. TCRdb's version of the immuneACCESS table is confined to in-frame rearrangements and falls short of the full clone set. An unresolved V gene accounts for under half of the shortfall where checked; the remainder is of unknown origin. The sample records approximately 220,000 clones, about 83% of which are singletons. 15% to 18% of the sample belongs to the ten largest clones. The sequenced sample consisted of PBMCs. These receptors were taken from a middle-aged man in good health and CMV-seronegative.

The V gene is TRBV7-3, the J gene TRBJ2-1, with TRBD1 as a possible D gene (6 bases). The germline V gene has CDR1 SGHTA and CDR2 FQGTGA. Trimming stripped 5 bases from V and 6 bases from J, with 17 bases between. This CDR3 is 15 amino acids long. The CDR3 here is CASSPRGPWGNEQFF. DNA of the CDR3: TGTGCCAGCAGCCCCAGGGGTCCCTGGGGCAATGAGCAGTTCTTC.

This clone was counted between two and nine times. The chain combines TRBV29-1 with TRBJ2-5, with TRBD1 as a possible D gene (5 bases). CDR3 length equals 13 residues. Germline V gene lookup returns CDR1 SQVTM and CDR2 ANQGSEA. V lost 7 bases and J 1 base, leaving 13 bases between the germline ends. This CDR3 is CSALWGLQETQYF. Here the CDR3 DNA reads TGCAGCGCGCTATGGGGCCTCCAAGAGACCCAGTACTTC. Full variable domain (missing parts from reference TRBV29-1 and TRBJ2-5): SAVISQKPSRDICQRGTSLTIQCQVDSQVTMMFWYRQQPGQSLTLIATANQGSEATYESGFVIDKFPISRPNLTFSTLTVSNMSPEDSSIYLCSALWGLQETQYFGPGTRLLVL.

The chain combines TRBV19 with TRBJ1-6; TRBD1 is a possible D gene (5 bases). The germline gives CDR1 LNHDA, CDR2 SQIVND (reference sequence). V was trimmed by 10 bases and J by 7 bases, leaving 14 bases between them. The CDR3 contains 13 residues. The CDR3 nucleotides read TGTGCCACTAGAGACAGCAAAAATTCACCCCTCCACTTT. Residues: CATRDSKNSPLHF.

This clone is a singleton in its sample. The genes are TRBV10-3 and TRBJ2-7; 9 bases agree with TRBD2. The V gene end was trimmed by 3 bases and the J gene end by 4 bases; junction bases not matched to a gene: 7. Germline lookup yields CDR1 ENHRY and CDR2 SYGVKD. This CDR3 has 15 residues. The CDR3 loop reads CAISEISGSGYEQYF. In DNA, the CDR3 is TGTGCCATCAGTGAAATTAGCGGGAGCGGTTACGAGCAGTACTTC.

The rearrangement joins TRBV21-1 to TRBJ2-7; no DNA check was done on the table's D call, TRBD2. TRBV21-1 is given as a pseudogene. The CDR3 runs 18 residues. The CDR3 coding sequence is TGTGCCAGCAGCAAAGCCCCTAGCGGGAGGCCCCATGCCTACGAGCAGTACTTC. Its translation is CASSKAPSGRPHAYEQYF.

The genes are TRBV30 and TRBJ1-5; possible D gene TRBD1, 5 bases. CDR1 GTSNPN and CDR2 SVGIG come from the germline V gene (reference sequence). V was trimmed by 3 bases and J by 7 bases, leaving 19 bases between them. The CDR3 loop spans 15 amino acids. The CDR3 DNA is TGTGCCTGGAGCCTCTTGGGCATAAGGGGACAGCCCCAGCATTTT. Amino acid sequence: CAWSLLGIRGQPQHF.

This chain links TRBV7-6 with TRBJ2-7, with D hard to call. The CDR3 has 13 amino acids. The germline gives CDR1 SGHVS, CDR2 FNYEAQ. Trimming pared 5 bases from V and 3 bases from J, leaving 11 bases between. CDR3: CASSPGGNYEQYF. The DNA for the CDR3 is TGTGCCAGCAGCCCCGGCGGTAACTACGAGCAGTACTTC.

This chain uses TRBV4-2 with TRBJ2-5, with 10 positions matching TRBD1. The V gene's germline CDR1 is LGHNA and CDR2 YNFKEQ. V shed 3 bases, J shed 5 bases, and the junction held 9 bases outside the gene matches. CDR3 length equals 16 residues. CDR3 protein: CASSHVQGQGYETQYF. The CDR3 DNA reads as TGTGCCAGCAGCCATGTCCAGGGACAGGGGTACGAGACCCAGTACTTC.

The chain joins TRBV9 to TRBJ2-7; 8 bases fit TRBD1. The germline V gene has CDR1 SGDLS and CDR2 YYNGEE. The CDR3 runs 15 residues. The V segment lost 3 bases and the J segment 3 bases; nucleotides outside the gene matches: 8. The DNA of the CDR3 is TGTGCCAGCAGCGCAAACCCCACAGGGGGCTACGAGCAGTACTTC. Its protein is CASSANPTGGYEQYF.

This chain joins TRBV30 and TRBJ1-1, with 9 bases that match TRBD1. The CDR3 spans 14 residues. V shed 1 base and J 10 bases; nucleotides not matched to a gene: 10. Germline assignment: CDR1 GTSNPN and CDR2 SVGIG (reference sequence). The CDR3 DNA is TGTGCCTGGAGTGACAGGGGGCGGATTTTAGTAGCTTTCTTT. This encodes CAWSDRGRILVAFF.

The rearrangement joins TRBV2 to TRBJ1-6; 12 bases fit TRBD1. Germline assignment: CDR1 SNHLY and CDR2 FYNNEI. CDR3 length equals 17 residues. Trimming removed 7 bases from V and 5 bases from J; junction bases left unmatched: 9. CDR3 in DNA: TGTGCCAGCACCAGACAGGGACAGGGGGCGAATAATTCACCCCTCCACTTT. Translated: CASTRQGQGANNSPLHF.

The chain's CDR3 is CASSLKPATGGMNTEAFF. CDR3 nucleotide sequence: TGTGCCAGTAGCCTAAAGCCGGCAACAGGGGGTATGAACACTGAAGCTTTCTTT. This chain connects TRBV19 to TRBJ1-1, with 8 nucleotides matching TRBD1. With 6 bases clipped from V and 0 bases from J, the junction kept 15 bases outside the gene matches. The CDR3 consists of 18 residues. The V gene's germline CDR1 is LNHDA and CDR2 SQIVND (reference sequence). Using reference TRBV19 and TRBJ1-1 for the parts outside the CDR3, the full variable domain is DGGITQSPKYLFRKEGQNVTLSCEQNLNHDAMYWYRQDPGQGLRLIYYSQIVNDFQKGDIAEGYSVSREKKESFPLTVTSAQKNPTAFYLCASSLKPATGGMNTEAFFGQGTRLTVV.

The V gene is TRBV7-9, the J gene TRBJ1-6, with a tentative D call TRBD1 (6 bases). This CDR3 has 14 residues. Trimming pared 5 bases from V and 7 bases from J, leaving 12 bases between. Germline loops: CDR1 SEHNR, CDR2 FQNEAQ (reference sequence). The CDR3 nucleotides are TGTGCCAGCAGCCACAGGGAGGGAAATTCACCCCTCCACTTT. This sequence encodes CASSHREGNSPLHF.

This clone was observed a handful of times. The V and J genes are TRBV27 and TRBJ2-7, with 7 bases that match TRBD1. The CDR3 contains 15 residues. Unmatched junction bases numbered 6, after V lost 0 bases and J lost 4 bases. Germline lookup yields CDR1 MNHEY and CDR2 SMNVEV (reference sequence). The CDR3 protein is CASSLSRTGFYEQYF. The CDR3 nucleotides read TGTGCCAGCAGTTTATCCCGGACAGGCTTTTACGAGCAGTACTTC.

The rearrangement uses TRBV27 and TRBJ2-2; D is perhaps TRBD2 (5 bases). Germline CDR1 reads MNHEY; CDR2 reads SMNVEV (reference sequence). V lost 5 bases and J 4 bases, leaving 11 bases between the germline ends. The CDR3 has 14 residues. The CDR3 DNA is TGTGCCAGCAGTCCCGACTATAGCACCGGGGAGCTGTTTTTT. It translates to CASSPDYSTGELFF.

The chain joins TRBV9 to TRBJ1-2; D perhaps matches TRBD1 (6 bases). CDR1 SGDLS and CDR2 YYNGEE come from the germline V gene. Trimming removed 0 bases at V and 7 bases at J, with 10 bases between. The length of the CDR3 is 13 residues. In nucleotides, the CDR3 is TGTGCCAGCAGCGTAGAACAGGGAAGTGGCTACACCTTC. It translates to CASSVEQGSGYTF.

This sequence joins TRBV27 and TRBJ1-1, with D tentatively TRBD1 (5 bases). V was clipped by 2 bases and J by 1 base, with 8 bases between them. This CDR3 has 14 amino acids. Germline CDR1 and CDR2: MNHEY and SMNVEV (reference sequence). DNA for the CDR3: TGTGCCAGCAGTTTAAGTAGGGGGAACACTGAAGCTTTCTTT. Residues: CASSLSRGNTEAFF.

The V call is TRBV7-2, the J call TRBJ2-7; perhaps TRBD1 as D (5 bases). The CDR3 has 12 residues. The ends were cut back, 5 bases at V and 4 bases at J, with 9 bases in the middle. Germline V gives CDR1 SGHTA, CDR2 FQGNSA. The CDR3 nucleotides are TGTGCCAGCAGCCTTGGGGCGTACGAGCAGTACTTC. As protein: CASSLGAYEQYF.

With regard to this clone: At one end, the junction sequence differs from germline, possibly due to a read error. The CDR3 DNA is TGTTCCAGCTTCGGGGGGGCGAACACCGGGGAGCTGTTTTTT. Translating it yields CSSFGGANTGELFF. This sequence joins TRBV7-9 and TRBJ2-2, with 8 bases matching TRBD2. Looked up from germline, CDR1 is SEHNR and CDR2 is FQNEAQ (reference sequence). The length of the CDR3 is 14 residues.

The rearrangement joins TRBV9 to TRBJ2-1; 9 positions match TRBD2. In germline, CDR1 is SGDLS, CDR2 YYNGEE. With V trimmed by 3 bases and J by 4 bases, 5 bases remained unmatched. CDR3 size: 15 residues. The CDR3 protein is CASSGDSGGYNEQFF. The CDR3 DNA reads as TGTGCCAGCAGCGGGGATAGCGGGGGTTACAATGAGCAGTTCTTC. The whole variable domain, filled in from reference TRBV9 and TRBJ2-1, reads DSGVTQTPKHLITATGQRVTLRCSPRSGDLSVYWYQQSLDQGLQFLIQYYNGEERAKGNILERFSAQQFPDLHSELNLSSLELGDSALYFCASSGDSGGYNEQFFGPGTRLTVL.

The gene calls are TRBV19 and TRBJ1-1; TRBD1 agrees at 11 bases. V was clipped by 1 base and J by 5 bases; unmatched bases: 6. The CDR3 sequence is 16 residues long. CDR1 and CDR2 (germline): LNHDA, SQIVND (reference sequence). The CDR3 bases are TGTGCCAGTAGTATAGGAGTGGACAGGGGGCGAACTGAAGCTTTCTTT. Translating gives CASSIGVDRGRTEAFF.

This clone was picked up one time. The CDR3 region is CASSSTQGTEAFF. CDR3 DNA: TGTGCCAGCAGCTCGACTCAGGGGACTGAAGCTTTCTTT. The chain joins TRBV7-3 to TRBJ1-1, with D tentatively TRBD1 (6 bases). The V end lost 4 bases, the J end lost 5 bases, and 11 bases lay between the germline ends. The CDR3 has 13 amino acids. The germline V gene has CDR1 SGHTA and CDR2 FQGTGA.

The rearrangement uses TRBV4-1 and TRBJ2-1, with TRBD2 matching 16 bases. Unmatched junction bases numbered 11, after V lost 4 bases and J lost 2 bases. The CDR3 runs 20 residues. The germline V gene encodes CDR1 MGHRA and CDR2 YSYEKL. The CDR3 DNA is TGCGCCAGCAGCCTCTCCCGGGGGACTAGCGGGAGGGCCCCCTACAATGAGCAGTTCTTC. Translating gives CASSLSRGTSGRAPYNEQFF.

V and J are TRBV6-5 and TRBJ2-7, with TRBD2 identical over 8 bases. The CDR3 sequence is 16 residues long. Losses at the gene ends were 4 bases for V and 6 bases for J; bases not matched to a gene: 14. The germline V gene has CDR1 MNHEY and CDR2 SVGAGI. Here the CDR3 DNA reads TGTGCCAGCAGTTTTGCCGCAAGCGGGAGTTTTGGCGAGCAGTACTTC. Translating it yields CASSFAASGSFGEQYF.

This sequence joins TRBV1 and TRBJ2-3; whether TRBD1, the table's D call, matches the DNA was not checked. TRBV1 is a listed pseudogene. This CDR3 is built from 16 residues. CDR3 protein: CTSNIHYRARTDTQYF. The CDR3 DNA reads TGCACCAGCAACATCCACTACAGGGCACGCACAGATACGCAGTATTTT.

This chain joins TRBV5-1 and TRBJ2-1; D might be TRBD2 (7 bases). CDR3 length: 15 residues. Germline V CDR1 and CDR2: SGHRS, YFSETQ. V lost 7 bases, J lost 7 bases, and 21 bases lay in between. The DNA for the CDR3 is TGCGCCAGCTGCGACTTGCGGGGGCCTGTTAATGAGCAGTTCTTC. Translated: CASCDLRGPVNEQFF.

The chain links TRBV7-2 to TRBJ2-1; D is undetermined. The CDR3 has 13 residues. The V end lost 1 base, the J end lost 4 bases, and 5 bases lay between the germline ends. Germline CDR1 is SGHTA and CDR2 is FQGNSA. DNA for the CDR3: TGTGCCAGCAGCTTAGTCAGATACAATGAGCAGTTCTTC. It translates to CASSLVRYNEQFF.

There are a few counts of this clone. The chain is built from TRBV7-2 and TRBJ1-1, with D perhaps TRBD1 (5 bases). Germline loops: CDR1 SGHTA, CDR2 FQGNSA. V was shortened by 7 bases and J by 5 bases, with 8 bases between the two germline ends. This CDR3 region has 11 residues. CDR3 coding DNA: TGTGCCAGCAAAGGGGAAACTGAAGCTTTCTTT. This codes for CASKGETEAFF.